Each of the 22 T cell receptor beta chains below was sequenced from the same sample in a study of control samples from healthy donors and cancer patients. Profiled with immunoSEQ multiplex PCR; TCRdb holds only in-frame clones, not every one. The sample consists of about 34,000 clones, 85% to 95% of them appearing once. Material: PBMCs. These receptors were collected from a man aged 35-49 years with colorectal cancer.

This clone was seen just once. V usage is TRBV7-2 and J usage is TRBJ2-3; either TRBD1 or TRBD2 may fit D (5 bases each). V lost 0 bases and J lost 1, with 8 bases in between. Germline CDR1 SGHTA, CDR2 FQGNSA. The CDR3 covers 15 residues. CDR3 in amino acids: CASSLAGTRTDTQYF. The CDR3 DNA follows: TGTGCCAGCAGCTTAGCAGGGACCCGCACAGATACGCAGTATTTT.

The chain is built from TRBV3-1 (or the pseudogene TRBV3-2) and TRBJ2-2, with D tentatively TRBD1 or TRBD2 (5 bases each). The CDR3 runs 14 residues. V lost 1 base, J lost 4 bases, and 7 bases lay in between. CDR1 and CDR2 from the germline V gene are LGHDT and YNNKEL (reference sequence). Here the CDR3 DNA reads TGTGCCAGCAGCCAAGCTGGGGGCACCGGGGAGCTGTTTTTT. As protein: CASSQAGGTGELFF.

The genes are TRBV9 and TRBJ1-4; TRBD1 agrees at 7 bases. Trimming at V came to 3 bases and at J to 4 bases, leaving 6 bases not matched to a gene. The CDR3 covers 15 residues. CDR1 and CDR2 (germline): SGDLS, YYNGEE. CDR3 sequence (DNA): TGTGCCAGCAGCGCAAGCCGGGACAGTAATGAAAAACTGTTTTTT. Protein sequence: CASSASRDSNEKLFF.

For the CDR3, the DNA is TGTGCCAGCAGCGGCCGGACAGGGGGATGGGAGACCCAGTACTTC. Its protein product is CASSGRTGGWETQYF. This sequence joins TRBV11-3 and TRBJ2-5, with 10 bases fitting TRBD1. V dropped 5 bases and J dropped 5; count of bases not matched to a gene: 8. Germline CDR1 reads SGHNT; CDR2 reads YENEEA. The CDR3 runs to 15 residues.

The chain has TRBV7-9 and TRBJ1-1, with TRBD1 matching 7 bases. CDR1 is SEHNR and CDR2 is FQNEAQ in the germline V gene (reference sequence). Unmatched junction bases numbered 7, after V lost 5 bases and J lost 4 bases. CDR3 size: 14 residues. CDR3 DNA: TGTGCCAGCAGCCGGGAACAGGGGATCACTGAAGCTTTCTTT. Translation gives CASSREQGITEAFF.

The J gene is TRBJ1-1, the V gene TRBV9, with unresolved D. The CDR3 totals 12 residues. Germline V lookup: CDR1 SGDLS, CDR2 YYNGEE. Trimming pared 0 bases from V and 4 bases from J, leaving 4 bases between. CDR3 in DNA: TGTGCCAGCAGCGTAGAGGGCACTGAAGCTTTCTTT. This encodes CASSVEGTEAFF.

V usage is TRBV7-2 and J usage is TRBJ2-2; 15 bases line up with TRBD2. Germline-derived CDR1 and CDR2 are SGHTA and FQGNSA. Trimming at V came to 6 bases and at J to 2 bases, leaving 10 bases not matched to a gene. The CDR3 sequence is 19 residues long. For the CDR3, the DNA is TGTGCCAGCAGTTCATCCGGGACTAGCGGGGGGAGAAACACCGGGGAGCTGTTTTTT. Encoded protein: CASSSSGTSGGRNTGELFF.

The chain is built from TRBV2 and TRBJ2-2, with D unresolved. This CDR3 has 14 amino acids. V lost 7 bases, J lost 2 bases, and 11 bases lay in between. Germline values: CDR1 SNHLY, CDR2 FYNNEI. For the CDR3, the DNA is TGTGCCAGCATCCTGACATTAAACACCGGGGAGCTGTTTTTT. Translating it yields CASILTLNTGELFF. Full variable domain (missing parts from reference TRBV2 and TRBJ2-2): EPEVTQTPSHQVTQMGQEVILRCVPISNHLYFYWYRQILGQKVEFLVSFYNNEISEKSEIFDDQFSVERPDGSNFTLKIRSTKLEDSAMYFCASILTLNTGELFFGEGSRLTVL.

This chain links TRBV7-2 with TRBJ1-2; TRBD1 might be the D (5 bases). The CDR3 spans 14 residues. The germline V gene has CDR1 SGHTA and CDR2 FQGNSA. Trimming took off 4 bases at V and 0 bases at J, with 9 bases between the two ends. CDR3 sequence reads: CASSSRGANYGYTF. The CDR3 DNA sequence: TGTGCCAGCAGCTCCCGGGGGGCTAACTATGGCTACACCTTC.

This chain's CDR3 is CASSLGYLGATDTQYF. The CDR3 nucleotides read TGCGCCAGCAGCTTGGGGTACCTAGGGGCCACAGATACGCAGTATTTT. This chain joins TRBV5-1 and TRBJ2-3; D may be TRBD1 (5 bases). Trimming took off 0 bases at V and 2 bases at J, with 13 bases between the two ends. CDR1 and CDR2 (germline): SGHRS, YFSETQ. CDR3 size: 16 residues.

V is TRBV2 and J is TRBJ1-6; D call uncertain. CDR1 is SNHLY, CDR2 FYNNEI, per germline. The CDR3 spans 15 residues. Trimming left V 0 bases short and J 2 bases short, with 5 bases between. CDR3 loop: CASSEAGTYNSPLHF. The CDR3, as DNA: TGTGCCAGCAGTGAAGCCGGGACCTATAATTCACCCCTCCACTTT.

The CDR3 coding sequence is TGTGCCAGCAGTTCAGAGCTGGGGGAGCAGTTCTTC. Translating gives CASSSELGEQFF. The chain joins TRBV25-1 to TRBJ2-1; no clear D gene. The V gene lost 5 bases and the J gene lost 10 bases, with 12 bases spanning the gap. There are 12 residues in the CDR3. CDR1 and CDR2 (germline): MGHDK, SYGVNS. Complete variable domain (other parts from reference TRBV25-1 and TRBJ2-1): EADIYQTPRYLVIGTGKKITLECSQTMGHDKMYWYQQDPGMELHLIHYSYGVNSTEKGDLSSESTVSRIRTEHFPLTLESARPSHTSQYLCASSSELGEQFFGPGTRLTVL.

The J gene is TRBJ1-4, the V gene TRBV29-1, with a possible D match to TRBD1 (6 bases). CDR3 length: 15 residues. From germline, CDR1 is SQVTM and CDR2 ANQGSEA. Trimming left V 5 bases short and J 7 bases short, with 20 bases between. The CDR3 nucleotides are TGCAGCGTTACCGGGACACCCACCGGCGGTGAAAAACTGTTTTTT. It is translated as CSVTGTPTGGEKLFF.

The chain carries TRBV25-1 and TRBJ2-3; D may be TRBD2 (6 bases). CDR3 length equals 12 residues. Germline V gives CDR1 MGHDK, CDR2 SYGVNS. The V and J ends lost 5 bases and 6 bases respectively, with 9 bases between them. CDR3 sequence (DNA): TGTGCCAGCAGTTTGCGGGGCGATACGCAGTATTTT. Translated, it gives CASSLRGDTQYF.

The rearrangement links TRBV10-3 to TRBJ1-1; no firm D call. The length of the CDR3 is 15 residues. Trimming removed 0 bases from V and 0 bases from J, with 8 bases in between. Germline lookup yields CDR1 ENHRY and CDR2 SYGVKD. CDR3 coding DNA: TGTGCCATCAGTGAGTCGGCAGGACTGAACACTGAAGCTTTCTTT. It codes for CAISESAGLNTEAFF.

The rearrangement links TRBV12-3 or TRBV12-4 to TRBJ1-4; D is uncertain. V lost 2 bases to trimming and J lost 5 bases, with 0 bases between them. The CDR3 extends over 11 amino acids. CDR3 loop: CASSLNEKLFF. CDR3 DNA: TGTGCCAGCAGTTTAAATGAAAAACTGTTTTTT.

The V call is TRBV7-8, the J call TRBJ2-3, with TRBD1 matching over 7 bases. Germline CDR1 SGHVS, CDR2 FQNEAQ. The CDR3 is made up of 12 amino acids. The V and J ends lost 5 bases and 10 bases, in that order; junction bases with no gene match: 6. The CDR3 bases are TGTGCCAGCAGCCGGCCGCAGGGGGCGCAGTATTTT. As protein: CASSRPQGAQYF.

This sequence joins TRBV5-8 and TRBJ1-5, with 7 bases that match TRBD1. The CDR3 spans 14 residues. J gave up 4 bases and V 3 bases, and 4 bases lay outside the gene matches. Per the germline V gene, CDR1 is SGHTS and CDR2 is YDEGEE. The CDR3 DNA follows: TGTGCCAGCAGCTCATTCAGGGGGAATCAGCCCCAGCATTTT. This encodes CASSSFRGNQPQHF.

The rearrangement uses TRBV13 and TRBJ2-7; 13 bases match TRBD2. Germline CDR1 PRHDT, CDR2 FYEKMQ (reference sequence). J lost 2 bases, V lost 5 bases, and 6 bases had no gene match. The CDR3 is 16 residues long. CDR3 in amino acids: CASSQTSGGRTYEQYF. The CDR3 DNA is TGTGCCAGCAGCCAGACTAGCGGGGGGAGGACCTACGAGCAGTACTTC.

CDR3 region: CASSVEDEQFF. CDR3 sequence (DNA): TGTGCCAGCAGTGTCGAGGATGAGCAGTTCTTC. The chain is built from TRBV2 and TRBJ2-1; no firm D call. The CDR3 loop spans 11 amino acids. Per the germline V gene, CDR1 is SNHLY and CDR2 is FYNNEI. V was trimmed by 4 bases and J by 8 bases, leaving 6 bases between them.

This clone was seen once. The chain carries TRBV5-1 and TRBJ2-5, with 7 bases that match TRBD1. CDR3 length: 14 amino acids. The V gene end was trimmed by 4 bases and the J gene end by 6 bases; junction bases not matched to a gene: 9. Germline V CDR1 and CDR2: SGHRS, YFSETQ. CDR3 sequence reads: CASSVEGGRKTQYF. The CDR3 DNA is TGCGCCAGCAGCGTGGAAGGGGGCAGGAAGACCCAGTACTTC.

The chain uses TRBV12-3 or TRBV12-4 and TRBJ1-2; D ambiguous. The CDR3 sequence is 13 residues long. V was shortened by 6 bases and J by 2 bases, with 10 bases between the two germline ends. The DNA of the CDR3 is TGTGCCAGCAGACGCGCCGCAAACTATGGCTACACCTTC. As protein: CASRRAANYGYTF.